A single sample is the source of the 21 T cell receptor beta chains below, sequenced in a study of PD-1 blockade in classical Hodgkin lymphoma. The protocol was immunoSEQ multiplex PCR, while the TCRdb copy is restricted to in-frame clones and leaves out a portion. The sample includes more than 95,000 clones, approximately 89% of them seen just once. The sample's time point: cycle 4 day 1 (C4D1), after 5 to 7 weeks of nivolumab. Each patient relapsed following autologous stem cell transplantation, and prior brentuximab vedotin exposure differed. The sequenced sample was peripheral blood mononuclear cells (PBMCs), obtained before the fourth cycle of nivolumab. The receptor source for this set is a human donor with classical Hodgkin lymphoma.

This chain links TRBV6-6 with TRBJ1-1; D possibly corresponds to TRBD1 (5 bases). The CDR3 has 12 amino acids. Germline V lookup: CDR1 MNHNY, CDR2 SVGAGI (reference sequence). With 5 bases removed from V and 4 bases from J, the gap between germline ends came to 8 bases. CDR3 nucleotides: TGTGCCAGCAGTATAAGGGGCACTGAAGCTTTCTTT. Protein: CASSIRGTEAFF.

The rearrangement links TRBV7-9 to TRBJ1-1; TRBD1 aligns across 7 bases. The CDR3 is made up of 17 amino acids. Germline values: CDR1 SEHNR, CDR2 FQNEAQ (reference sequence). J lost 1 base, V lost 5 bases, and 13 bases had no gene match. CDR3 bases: TGTGCCAGCAGCCAGGGGGGCGGCAGGACGTGGAACACTGAAGCTTTCTTT. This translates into CASSQGGGRTWNTEAFF.

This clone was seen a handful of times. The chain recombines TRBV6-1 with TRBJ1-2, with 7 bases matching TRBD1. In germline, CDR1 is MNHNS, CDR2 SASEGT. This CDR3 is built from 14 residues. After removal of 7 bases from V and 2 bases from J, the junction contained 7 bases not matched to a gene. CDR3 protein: CASIPTGSNYGYTF. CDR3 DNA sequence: TGTGCCAGCATACCGACAGGGTCCAACTATGGCTACACCTTC.

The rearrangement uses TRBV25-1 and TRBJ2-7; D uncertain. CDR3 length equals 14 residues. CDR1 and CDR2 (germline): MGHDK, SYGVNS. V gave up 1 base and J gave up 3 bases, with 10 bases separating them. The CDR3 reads CASSESPSYYEQYF. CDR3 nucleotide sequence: TGTGCCAGCAGTGAATCTCCGTCCTACTACGAGCAGTACTTC.

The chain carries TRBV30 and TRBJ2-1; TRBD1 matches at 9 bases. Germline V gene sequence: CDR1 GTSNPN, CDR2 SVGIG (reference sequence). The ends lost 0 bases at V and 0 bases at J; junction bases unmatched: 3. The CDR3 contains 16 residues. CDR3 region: CAWSVQDRGSYNEQFF. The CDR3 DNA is TGTGCCTGGAGTGTCCAGGACAGGGGCTCCTACAATGAGCAGTTCTTC.

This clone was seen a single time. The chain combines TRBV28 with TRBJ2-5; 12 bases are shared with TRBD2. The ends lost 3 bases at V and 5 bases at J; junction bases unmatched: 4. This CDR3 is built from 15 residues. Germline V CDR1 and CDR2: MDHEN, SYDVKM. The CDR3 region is CASSFTSGRPETQYF. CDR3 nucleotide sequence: TGTGCCAGCAGTTTTACTAGCGGGAGGCCTGAGACCCAGTACTTC.

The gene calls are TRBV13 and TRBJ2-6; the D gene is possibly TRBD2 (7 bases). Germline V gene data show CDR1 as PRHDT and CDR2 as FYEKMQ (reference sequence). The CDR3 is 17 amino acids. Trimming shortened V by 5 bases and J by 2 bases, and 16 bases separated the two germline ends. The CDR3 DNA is TGTGCCAGCAGCACTAGGGAGGGGGTGCCTGGGGCCAACGTCCTGACTTTC. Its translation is CASSTREGVPGANVLTF.

CDR3: CASSEEGRRANTEAFF. DNA for the CDR3: TGTGCCAGCAGTGAAGAGGGACGGAGAGCGAACACTGAAGCTTTCTTT. The chain uses TRBV6-1 and TRBJ1-1, with a tentative D call TRBD1 (5 bases). From germline, CDR1 is MNHNS and CDR2 SASEGT. V gave up 1 base and J gave up 1 base, with 13 bases separating them. CDR3 length: 16 residues.

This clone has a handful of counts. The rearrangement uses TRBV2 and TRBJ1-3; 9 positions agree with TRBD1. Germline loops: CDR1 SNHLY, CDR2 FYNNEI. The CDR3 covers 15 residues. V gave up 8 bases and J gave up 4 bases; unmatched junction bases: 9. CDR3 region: CASGGTGTGGNTIYF. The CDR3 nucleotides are TGTGCCAGCGGGGGGACCGGGACAGGGGGAAACACCATATATTTT.

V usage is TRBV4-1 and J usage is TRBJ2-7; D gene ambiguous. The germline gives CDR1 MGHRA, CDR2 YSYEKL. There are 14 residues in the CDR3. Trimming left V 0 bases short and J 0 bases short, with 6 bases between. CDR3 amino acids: CASSQDWGSYEQYF. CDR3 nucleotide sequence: TGCGCCAGCAGCCAAGACTGGGGCTCCTACGAGCAGTACTTC.

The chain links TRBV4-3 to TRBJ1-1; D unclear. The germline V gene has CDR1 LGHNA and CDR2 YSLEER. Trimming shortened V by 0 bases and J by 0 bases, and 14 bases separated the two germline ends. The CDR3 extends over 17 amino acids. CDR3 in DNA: TGCGCCAGCAGCCAAGAGGACGGAGGGTACCTGAACACTGAAGCTTTCTTT. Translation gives CASSQEDGGYLNTEAFF.

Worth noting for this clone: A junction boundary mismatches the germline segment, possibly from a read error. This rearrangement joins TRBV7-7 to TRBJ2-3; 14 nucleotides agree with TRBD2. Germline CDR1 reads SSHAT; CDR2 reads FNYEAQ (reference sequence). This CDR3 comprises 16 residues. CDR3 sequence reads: CASSPGGLAGADTQYF. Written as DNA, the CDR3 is TGTGCTAGCAGCCCCGGGGGACTAGCGGGAGCAGATACGCAGTATTTT.

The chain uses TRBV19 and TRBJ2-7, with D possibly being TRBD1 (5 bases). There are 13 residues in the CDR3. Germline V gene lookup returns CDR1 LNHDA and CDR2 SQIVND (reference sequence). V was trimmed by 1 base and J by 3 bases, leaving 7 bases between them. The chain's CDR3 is CASSIGRGYEQYF. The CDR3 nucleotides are TGTGCCAGTAGTATAGGAAGGGGCTACGAGCAGTACTTC.

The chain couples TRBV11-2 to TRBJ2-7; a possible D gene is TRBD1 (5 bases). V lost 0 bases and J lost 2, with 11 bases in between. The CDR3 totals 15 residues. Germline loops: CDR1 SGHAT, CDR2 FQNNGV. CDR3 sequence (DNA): TGTGCCAGCAGCTTAGATCTTTGGGGCCCCTACGAGCAGTACTTC. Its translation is CASSLDLWGPYEQYF.

The DNA of the CDR3 is TGTGCCTGGAGTGTGACTAGCGGACTAGGCAATGAGCAGTTCTTC. Protein sequence: CAWSVTSGLGNEQFF. V gene TRBV30 combines with J gene TRBJ2-1; 9 bases match TRBD2. The junction had 6 bases not matched to a gene; V was cut back by 0 bases and J by 6 bases. Looked up from germline, CDR1 is GTSNPN and CDR2 is SVGIG (reference sequence). CDR3 size: 15 residues.

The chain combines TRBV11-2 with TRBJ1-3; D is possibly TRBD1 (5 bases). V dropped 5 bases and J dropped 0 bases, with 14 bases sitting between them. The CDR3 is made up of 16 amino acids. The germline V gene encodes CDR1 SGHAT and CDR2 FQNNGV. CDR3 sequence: CASSRGRNRSGNTIYF. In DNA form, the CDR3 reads TGTGCCAGCAGCCGGGGACGGAATCGCTCTGGAAACACCATATATTTT.

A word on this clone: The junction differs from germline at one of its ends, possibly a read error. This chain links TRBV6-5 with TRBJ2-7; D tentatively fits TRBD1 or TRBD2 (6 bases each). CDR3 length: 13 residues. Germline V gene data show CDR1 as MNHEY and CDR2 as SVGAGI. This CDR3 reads CASSYGGASVTSF. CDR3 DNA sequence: TGTGCCAGCAGTTACGGGGGCGCTAGCGTGACCTCCTTC.

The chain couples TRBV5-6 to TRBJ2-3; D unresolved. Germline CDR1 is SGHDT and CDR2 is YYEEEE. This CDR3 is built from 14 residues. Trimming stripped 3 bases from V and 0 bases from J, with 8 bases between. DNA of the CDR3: TGTGCCAGCAGCTATGGACGCAGCACAGATACGCAGTATTTT. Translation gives CASSYGRSTDTQYF.

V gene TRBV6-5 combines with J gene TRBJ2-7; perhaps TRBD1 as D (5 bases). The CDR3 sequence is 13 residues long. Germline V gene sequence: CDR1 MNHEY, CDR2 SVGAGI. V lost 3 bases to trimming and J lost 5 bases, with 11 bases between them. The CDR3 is CASSYKDTDEQYF. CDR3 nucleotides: TGTGCCAGCAGTTATAAGGACACGGACGAGCAGTACTTC.

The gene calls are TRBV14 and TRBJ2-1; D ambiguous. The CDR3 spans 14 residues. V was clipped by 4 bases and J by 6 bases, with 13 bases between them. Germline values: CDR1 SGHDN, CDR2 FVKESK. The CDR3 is CASSPLLATNEQFF. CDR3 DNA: TGTGCCAGCAGCCCGCTCCTCGCCACCAATGAGCAGTTCTTC.

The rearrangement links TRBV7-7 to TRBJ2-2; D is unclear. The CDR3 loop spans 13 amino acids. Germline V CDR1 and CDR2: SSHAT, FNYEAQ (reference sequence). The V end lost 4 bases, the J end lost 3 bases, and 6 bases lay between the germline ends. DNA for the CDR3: TGTGCCAGCAGCTGGGCAGACACCGGGGAGCTGTTTTTT. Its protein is CASSWADTGELFF.